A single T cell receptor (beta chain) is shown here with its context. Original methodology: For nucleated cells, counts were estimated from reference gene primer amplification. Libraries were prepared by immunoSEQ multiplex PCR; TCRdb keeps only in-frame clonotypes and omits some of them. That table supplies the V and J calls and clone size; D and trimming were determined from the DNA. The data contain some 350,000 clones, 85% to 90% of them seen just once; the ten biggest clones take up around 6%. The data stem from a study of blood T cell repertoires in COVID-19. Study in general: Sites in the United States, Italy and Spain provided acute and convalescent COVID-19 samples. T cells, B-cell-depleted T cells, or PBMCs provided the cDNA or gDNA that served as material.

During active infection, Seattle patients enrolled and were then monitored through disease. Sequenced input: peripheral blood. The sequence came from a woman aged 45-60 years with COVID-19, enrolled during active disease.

The CDR3 is CASHRDRGTEAFF. The CDR3 DNA reads TGTGCCAGCCACCGGGACCGGGGGACTGAAGCTTTCTTT. This chain links TRBV2 with TRBJ1-1; possibly TRBD1 for D (5 bases). The CDR3 is 13 residues long. Trimming took 8 bases from V and 5 from J, leaving 15 bases between them. The V gene's germline CDR1 is SNHLY and CDR2 FYNNEI.